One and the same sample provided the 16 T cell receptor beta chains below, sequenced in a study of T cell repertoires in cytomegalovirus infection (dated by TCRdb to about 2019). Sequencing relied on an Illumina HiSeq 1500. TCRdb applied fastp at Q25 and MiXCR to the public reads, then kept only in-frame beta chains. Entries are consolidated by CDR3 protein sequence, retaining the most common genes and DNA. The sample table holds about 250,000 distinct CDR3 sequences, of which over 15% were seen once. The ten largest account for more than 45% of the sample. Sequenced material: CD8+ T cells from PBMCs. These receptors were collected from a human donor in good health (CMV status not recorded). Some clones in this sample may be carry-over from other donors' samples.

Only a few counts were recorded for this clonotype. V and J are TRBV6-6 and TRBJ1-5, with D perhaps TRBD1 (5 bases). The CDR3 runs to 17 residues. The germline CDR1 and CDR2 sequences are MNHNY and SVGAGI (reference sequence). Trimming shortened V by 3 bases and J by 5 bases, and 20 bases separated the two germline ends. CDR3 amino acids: CASSYRLTVAGHQPQHF. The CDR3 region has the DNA TGTGCCAGCAGTTATCGGCTGACAGTTGCCGGGCATCAGCCCCAGCATTTT.

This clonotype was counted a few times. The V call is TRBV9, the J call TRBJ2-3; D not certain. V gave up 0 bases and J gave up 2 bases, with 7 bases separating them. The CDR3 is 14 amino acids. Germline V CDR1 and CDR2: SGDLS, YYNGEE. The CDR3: CASSVVGHTDTQYF. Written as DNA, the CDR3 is TGTGCCAGCAGCGTAGTGGGCCACACAGATACGCAGTATTTT.

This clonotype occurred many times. The CDR3: CASSLGGPNQPQHF. CDR3 coding DNA: TGTGCCAGCAGCTTAGGCGGTCCCAATCAGCCCCAGCATTTT. The chain couples TRBV7-9 to TRBJ1-5, with D uncertain. The CDR3 has 14 amino acids. The V and J ends lost 1 base and 3 bases respectively, with 7 bases between them. CDR1 and CDR2 from the germline V gene are SEHNR and FQNEAQ (reference sequence).

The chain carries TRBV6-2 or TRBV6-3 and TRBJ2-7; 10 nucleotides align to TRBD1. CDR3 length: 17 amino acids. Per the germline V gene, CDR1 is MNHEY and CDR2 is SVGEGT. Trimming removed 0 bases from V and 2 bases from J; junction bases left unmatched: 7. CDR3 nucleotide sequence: TGTGCCAGCAGTTACTCGCGGACGACAGGGGGCACCTACGAGCAGTACTTC. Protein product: CASSYSRTTGGTYEQYF.

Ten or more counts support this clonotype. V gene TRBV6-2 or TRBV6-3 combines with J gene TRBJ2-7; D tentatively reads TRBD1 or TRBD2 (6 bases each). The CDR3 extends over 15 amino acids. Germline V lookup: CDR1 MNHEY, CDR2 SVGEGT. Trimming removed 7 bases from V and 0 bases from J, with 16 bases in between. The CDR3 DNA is TGTGCCAGCAACTCGGGGGCCGGGAGCTCCTACGAGCAGTACTTC. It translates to CASNSGAGSSYEQYF.

CDR3 loop: CSVDSGGNTGELFF. The CDR3 DNA is TGCAGCGTTGATAGCGGGGGGAACACCGGGGAGCTGTTTTTT. The chain is built from TRBV29-1 and TRBJ2-2, with 9 bases that match TRBD2. This CDR3 has 14 amino acids. The V gene's germline CDR1 is SQVTM and CDR2 ANQGSEA. V dropped 3 bases and J dropped 1; count of bases not matched to a gene: 0.

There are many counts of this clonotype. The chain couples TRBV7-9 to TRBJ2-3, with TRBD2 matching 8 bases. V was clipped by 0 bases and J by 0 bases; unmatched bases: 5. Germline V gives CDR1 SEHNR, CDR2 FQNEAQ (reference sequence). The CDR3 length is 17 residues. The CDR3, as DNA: TGTGCCAGCAGCTTAGCGCCAGTAGCGGGGAGCACAGATACGCAGTATTTT. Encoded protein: CASSLAPVAGSTDTQYF.

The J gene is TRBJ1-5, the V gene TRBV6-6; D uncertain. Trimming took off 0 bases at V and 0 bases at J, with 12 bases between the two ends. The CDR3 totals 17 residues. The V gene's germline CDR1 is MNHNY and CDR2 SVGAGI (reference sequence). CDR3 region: CASSYSNWVYSNQPQHF. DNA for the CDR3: TGTGCCAGCAGTTACTCGAATTGGGTTTATAGCAATCAGCCCCAGCATTTT.

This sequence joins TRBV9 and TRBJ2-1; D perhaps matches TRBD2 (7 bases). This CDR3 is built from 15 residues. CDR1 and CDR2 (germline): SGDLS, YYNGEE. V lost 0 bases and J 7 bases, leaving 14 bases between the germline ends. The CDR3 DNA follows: TGTGCCAGCAGCGTAGCTAGAGGGGGGGAGAATGAGCAGTTCTTC. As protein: CASSVARGGENEQFF.

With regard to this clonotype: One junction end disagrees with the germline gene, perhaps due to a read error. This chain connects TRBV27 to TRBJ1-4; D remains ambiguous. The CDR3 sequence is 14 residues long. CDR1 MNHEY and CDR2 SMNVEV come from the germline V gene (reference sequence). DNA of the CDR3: TGTGCCAGCAGTGAGGGTTTGTTTCGTGAAAACCTGTTTTTT. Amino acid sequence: CASSEGLFRENLFF. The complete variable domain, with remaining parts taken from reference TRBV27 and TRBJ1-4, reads EAQVTQNPRYLITVTGKKLTVTCSQNMNHEYMSWYRQDPGLGLRQIYYSMNVEVTDKGDVPEGYKVSRKEKRNFPLILESPSPNQTSLYFCASSEGLFRENLFFGSGTQLSVL.

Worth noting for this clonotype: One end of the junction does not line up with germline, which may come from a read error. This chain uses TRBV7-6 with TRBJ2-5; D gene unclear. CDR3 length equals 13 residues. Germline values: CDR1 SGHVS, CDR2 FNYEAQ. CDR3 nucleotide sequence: TGTGCCAGCAGCTTAGGCACTGCCCAGACCCAGCACTTC. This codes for CASSLGTAQTQHF.

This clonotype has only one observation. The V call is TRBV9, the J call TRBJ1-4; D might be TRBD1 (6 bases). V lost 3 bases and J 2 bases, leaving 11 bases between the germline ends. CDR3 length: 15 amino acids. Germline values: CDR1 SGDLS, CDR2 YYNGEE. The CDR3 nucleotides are TGTGCCAGCAGCGCTTACAGGGATACTAATGAAAAACTGTTTTTT. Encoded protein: CASSAYRDTNEKLFF.

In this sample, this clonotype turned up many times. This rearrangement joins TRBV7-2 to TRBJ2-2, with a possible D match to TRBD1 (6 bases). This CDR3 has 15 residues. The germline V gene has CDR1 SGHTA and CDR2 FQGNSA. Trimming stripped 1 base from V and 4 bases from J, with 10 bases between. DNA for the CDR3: TGTGCCAGCAGCTTAGTCAGGGGTGGCACCGGGGAGCTGTTTTTT. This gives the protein CASSLVRGGTGELFF.

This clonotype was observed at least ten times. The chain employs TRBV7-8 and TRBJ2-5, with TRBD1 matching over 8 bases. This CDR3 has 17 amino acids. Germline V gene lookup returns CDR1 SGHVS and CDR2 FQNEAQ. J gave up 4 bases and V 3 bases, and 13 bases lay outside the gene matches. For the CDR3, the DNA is TGTGCCAGCAGCTTTCTTCAGACAGGGGCAACAAGAGAGACCCAGTACTTC. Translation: CASSFLQTGATRETQYF.

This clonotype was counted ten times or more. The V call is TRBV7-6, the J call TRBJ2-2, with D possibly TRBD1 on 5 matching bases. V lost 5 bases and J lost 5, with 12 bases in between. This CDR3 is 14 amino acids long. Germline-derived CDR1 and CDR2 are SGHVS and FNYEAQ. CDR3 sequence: CASSAPTETGELFF. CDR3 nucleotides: TGTGCCAGCAGCGCCCCGACAGAGACCGGGGAGCTGTTTTTT.

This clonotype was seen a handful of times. CDR3 amino acids: CASSYQDMGVYGYTF. The DNA for the CDR3 is TGTGCCAGCAGTTACCAAGACATGGGGGTTTATGGCTACACCTTC. V gene TRBV6-7 combines with J gene TRBJ1-2, with a weak D call TRBD1 (5 bases). TRBV6-7 belongs to the ORF category, with a function that is uncertain. CDR3 size: 15 residues. The V and J ends lost 2 bases and 5 bases respectively, with 15 bases between them.